Below, 19 T cell receptor beta chains from the same sample are listed, as sequenced in a study of T cell changes during pregnancy in multiple sclerosis (dated 2019 in TCRdb). The protocol used for the library was the immunoSEQ multiplex PCR assay. As stored in TCRdb, this immuneACCESS dataset retains in-frame rearrangements with V and J assigned. A fraction of the clones does not appear; measured against another copy, unresolved V genes explain less than half of the discrepancy, and the remainder lacks a known reason. The sample contains roughly 90,000 clones, approximately 90% of them found a single time. The ten largest clones represent approximately 0.99% of the sample. The material was peripheral blood, obtained before pregnancy. Receptor source: a female donor with multiple sclerosis, enrolled in a pregnancy study.

The chain carries TRBV6-6 and TRBJ1-1, with 9 nucleotides matching TRBD1. V gave up 8 bases and J gave up 1 base; unmatched junction bases: 8. The CDR3 contains 15 residues. Germline V gives CDR1 MNHNY, CDR2 SVGAGI (reference sequence). The CDR3 here is CASRYGQGKNTEAFF. CDR3 coding DNA: TGTGCCAGCCGGTACGGACAGGGGAAGAACACTGAAGCTTTCTTT.

This clone has a handful of counts. The CDR3 nucleotides are TGTGCCAGCAGCCGCCCTGGGCGATGGATCGAGCAGTACTTC. Its protein product is CASSRPGRWIEQYF. This chain connects TRBV7-2 to TRBJ2-7; D remains unclear. Per germline, CDR1 SGHTA and CDR2 FQGNSA. CDR3 size: 14 residues. Trimming took 5 bases from V and 6 from J, leaving 17 bases between them.

This chain uses TRBV5-4 with TRBJ2-1; TRBD1 agrees at 10 bases. The CDR3 is made up of 14 amino acids. Germline assignment: CDR1 SGHNT and CDR2 YYREEE (reference sequence). V gave up 3 bases and J gave up 8 bases; unmatched junction bases: 5. The CDR3 loop is CASSSATGGHEQFF. CDR3 DNA: TGTGCCAGCAGCTCGGCGACAGGGGGCCATGAGCAGTTCTTC.

This clone appeared once. The chain is built from TRBV9 and TRBJ2-1, with TRBD1 matching over 10 bases. Germline CDR1 SGDLS, CDR2 YYNGEE. The junction had 3 bases not matched to a gene; V was cut back by 0 bases and J by 6 bases. This CDR3 spans 15 amino acids. The DNA for the CDR3 is TGTGCCAGCAGCGTAGTTGGACAGGGGGGCAATGAGCAGTTCTTC. It translates to CASSVVGQGGNEQFF.

This clone was seen a few times. The V gene is TRBV7-9, the J gene TRBJ2-2; D ambiguous. CDR3 size: 15 residues. Trimming took off 1 base at V and 4 bases at J, with 10 bases between the two ends. The germline CDR1 and CDR2 sequences are SEHNR and FQNEAQ (reference sequence). The CDR3, as DNA: TGTGCCAGCAGCTTAGATTACTCCCTCACCGGGGAGCTGTTTTTT. Its protein is CASSLDYSLTGELFF.

This chain uses TRBV7-3 with TRBJ1-2, with a weak D call TRBD1 (6 bases). CDR3 length equals 15 residues. Germline V gives CDR1 SGHTA, CDR2 FQGTGA. V lost 0 bases and J lost 2, with 10 bases in between. CDR3 DNA sequence: TGTGCCAGCAGCTTAACCAGGGGACTAAACTATGGCTACACCTTC. Protein product: CASSLTRGLNYGYTF.

The rearrangement uses TRBV9 and TRBJ1-3; D is possibly TRBD1 (5 bases). The CDR3 is made up of 15 amino acids. Deletions cut 3 bases from V and 3 bases from J, with 13 bases between. Germline values: CDR1 SGDLS, CDR2 YYNGEE. Here the CDR3 DNA reads TGTGCCAGCAGCGGGCAGGGTCGAGGTGGAAACACCATATATTTT. It is translated as CASSGQGRGGNTIYF.

This clone was recorded once. This sequence joins TRBV7-9 and TRBJ2-1, with 7 bases identical to TRBD1. This CDR3 is built from 14 residues. V shed 1 base, J shed 12 bases, and the junction held 9 bases outside the gene matches. Looked up from germline, CDR1 is SEHNR and CDR2 is FQNEAQ (reference sequence). The CDR3 sequence: CASSLVAGGHGQFF. In DNA form, the CDR3 reads TGTGCCAGCAGCTTAGTGGCAGGGGGTCATGGGCAGTTCTTC.

CDR3 loop: CASSPPGLPAYGYTF. The CDR3 nucleotides read TGTGCCAGCAGCCCCCCGGGACTTCCGGCCTATGGCTACACCTTC. The chain employs TRBV7-9 and TRBJ1-2; possible D gene TRBD1, 5 bases. Deletions cut 5 bases from V and 4 bases from J, with 17 bases between. The germline V gene has CDR1 SEHNR and CDR2 FQNEAQ (reference sequence). The CDR3 is 15 amino acids.

The V call is TRBV7-2, the J call TRBJ2-2; D remains ambiguous. Per the germline V gene, CDR1 is SGHTA and CDR2 is FQGNSA. The CDR3 runs to 14 residues. Trimming stripped 2 bases from V and 2 bases from J, with 6 bases between. CDR3 sequence: CASSLNLNTGELFF. CDR3 nucleotide sequence: TGTGCCAGCAGCTTAAACCTAAACACCGGGGAGCTGTTTTTT.

The chain links TRBV4-3 to TRBJ2-3, with a tentative D call TRBD1 (5 bases). In germline, CDR1 is LGHNA, CDR2 YSLEER. V was trimmed by 1 base and J by 0 bases, leaving 11 bases between them. The CDR3 is 16 residues long. In DNA form, the CDR3 reads TGCGCCAGCAGCCAAGGTCAGGGTTCTAGCACAGATACGCAGTATTTT. This encodes CASSQGQGSSTDTQYF.

V usage is TRBV29-1 and J usage is TRBJ2-7; TRBD1 matches 7 bases. The CDR3 extends over 14 amino acids. V shed 4 bases, J shed 2 bases, and the junction held 8 bases outside the gene matches. The germline V gene has CDR1 SQVTM and CDR2 ANQGSEA. CDR3 bases: TGCAGCGTTGTAGGTCCGGGACAGCCCTACGAGCAGTACTTC. It specifies CSVVGPGQPYEQYF.

This sequence joins TRBV14 and TRBJ1-3, with D possibly being TRBD1 (5 bases). V was clipped by 0 bases and J by 8 bases, with 17 bases between them. Germline loops: CDR1 SGHDN, CDR2 FVKESK. The CDR3 runs to 16 residues. CDR3 in amino acids: CASSQDLARGGDTIYF. Written as DNA, the CDR3 is TGTGCCAGCAGCCAAGATCTTGCACGGGGGGGAGACACCATATATTTT.

V and J are TRBV13 and TRBJ2-3; 10 nucleotides agree with TRBD1. Germline V gene data show CDR1 as PRHDT and CDR2 as FYEKMQ (reference sequence). CDR3 length: 15 residues. The V gene end was trimmed by 5 bases and the J gene end by 5 bases; junction bases not matched to a gene: 7. This chain's CDR3 is CASSPGQGGRDTQYF. CDR3 nucleotide sequence: TGTGCCAGCAGCCCCGGACAGGGGGGGAGAGATACGCAGTATTTT. The whole variable domain, remainder taken from reference TRBV13 and TRBJ2-3, is AAGVIQSPRHLIKEKRETATLKCYPIPRHDTVYWYQQGPGQDPQFLISFYEKMQSDKGSIPDRFSAQQFSDYHSELNMSSLELGDSALYFCASSPGQGGRDTQYFGPGTRLTVL.

This sequence joins TRBV30 and TRBJ2-3; 8 bases map to TRBD1. Germline V gene sequence: CDR1 GTSNPN, CDR2 SVGIG (reference sequence). Losses at the gene ends were 1 base for V and 2 bases for J; bases not matched to a gene: 2. The CDR3 is made up of 14 amino acids. The CDR3 loop is CAWSDRGYTDTQYF. The CDR3 DNA is TGTGCCTGGAGTGACAGGGGGTACACAGATACGCAGTATTTT.

V is TRBV4-3 and J is TRBJ1-4, with 8 bases aligning to TRBD1. The CDR3 has 16 residues. Germline lookup yields CDR1 LGHNA and CDR2 YSLEER. V was clipped by 4 bases and J by 7 bases; unmatched bases: 11. This CDR3 is CASSPRLQGGAEKLFF. Written as DNA, the CDR3 is TGCGCCAGCAGCCCGCGATTACAGGGGGGGGCTGAAAAACTGTTTTTT.

This clone was counted a few times. The rearrangement uses TRBV9 and TRBJ2-7; tentatively, D is TRBD2 (6 bases). Trimming removed 1 base at V and 7 bases at J, with 18 bases between. There are 15 residues in the CDR3. Germline CDR1 reads SGDLS; CDR2 reads YYNGEE. CDR3 sequence (DNA): TGTGCCAGCAGCGTACGCGGAGGGCCTGCTGGGGAGCAGTACTTC. This codes for CASSVRGGPAGEQYF.

This rearrangement joins TRBV5-1 to TRBJ2-5; 8 bases agree with TRBD2. The junction had 5 bases not matched to a gene; V was cut back by 4 bases and J by 3 bases. The CDR3 contains 14 residues. From germline, CDR1 is SGHRS and CDR2 YFSETQ. The CDR3 sequence is CASSGTSGKETQYF. The DNA of the CDR3 is TGCGCCAGCAGCGGTACTAGCGGCAAAGAGACCCAGTACTTC.

In DNA, the CDR3 is TGTGCCAGCAGCTCCGGACAGTCCTACTATGGCTACACCTTC. This translates into CASSSGQSYYGYTF. The rearrangement links TRBV5-4 to TRBJ1-2; possible D gene TRBD1, 6 bases. Trimming took off 3 bases at V and 3 bases at J, with 12 bases between the two ends. Germline CDR1 reads SGHNT; CDR2 reads YYREEE (reference sequence). The CDR3 is made up of 14 amino acids.